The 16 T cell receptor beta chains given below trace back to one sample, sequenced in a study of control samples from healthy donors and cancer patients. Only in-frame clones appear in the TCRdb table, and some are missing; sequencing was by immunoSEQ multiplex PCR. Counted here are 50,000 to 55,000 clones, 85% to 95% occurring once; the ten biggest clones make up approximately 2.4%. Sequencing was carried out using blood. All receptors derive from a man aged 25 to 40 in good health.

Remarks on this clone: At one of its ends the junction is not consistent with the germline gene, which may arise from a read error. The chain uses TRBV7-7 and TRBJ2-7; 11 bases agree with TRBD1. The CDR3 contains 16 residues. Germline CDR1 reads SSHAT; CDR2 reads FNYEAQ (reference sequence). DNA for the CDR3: TGTGCTAGCAGTCTTCCGGGACAGGGGGTGGCCTACGAGCAGTACTTC. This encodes CASSLPGQGVAYEQYF.

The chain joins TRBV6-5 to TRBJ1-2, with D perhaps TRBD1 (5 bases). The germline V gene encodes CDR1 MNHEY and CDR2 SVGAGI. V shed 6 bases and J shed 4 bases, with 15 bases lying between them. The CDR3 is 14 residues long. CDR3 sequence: CASRPDSLLYGYTF. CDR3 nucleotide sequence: TGTGCCAGCAGGCCCGACAGTCTGCTCTATGGCTACACCTTC.

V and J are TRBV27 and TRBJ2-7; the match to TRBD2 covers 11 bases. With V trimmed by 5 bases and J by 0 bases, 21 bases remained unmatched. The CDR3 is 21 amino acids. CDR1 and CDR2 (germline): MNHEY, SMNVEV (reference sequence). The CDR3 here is CASSPLGIAGGPSPSSYEQYF. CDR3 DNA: TGTGCCAGCAGTCCCCTCGGGATAGCGGGAGGGCCTTCTCCTAGCTCCTACGAGCAGTACTTC.

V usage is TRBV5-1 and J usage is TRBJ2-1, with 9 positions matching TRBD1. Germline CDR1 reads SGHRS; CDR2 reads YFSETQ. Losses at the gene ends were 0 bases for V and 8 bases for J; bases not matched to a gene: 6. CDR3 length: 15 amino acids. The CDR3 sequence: CASSLGTGAIHEQFF. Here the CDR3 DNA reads TGCGCCAGCAGCTTGGGGACAGGGGCTATTCATGAGCAGTTCTTC.

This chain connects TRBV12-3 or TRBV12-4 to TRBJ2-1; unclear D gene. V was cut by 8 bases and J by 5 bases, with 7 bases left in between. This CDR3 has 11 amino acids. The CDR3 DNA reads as TGTGCCAGCGGGGTTAACAATGAGCAGTTCTTC. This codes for CASGVNNEQFF.

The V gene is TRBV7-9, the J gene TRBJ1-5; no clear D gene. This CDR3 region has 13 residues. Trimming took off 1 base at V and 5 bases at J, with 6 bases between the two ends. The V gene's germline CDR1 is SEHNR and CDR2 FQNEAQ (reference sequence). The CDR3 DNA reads TGTGCCAGCAGCTTAGGCGGCGATCAGCCCCAGCATTTT. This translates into CASSLGGDQPQHF.

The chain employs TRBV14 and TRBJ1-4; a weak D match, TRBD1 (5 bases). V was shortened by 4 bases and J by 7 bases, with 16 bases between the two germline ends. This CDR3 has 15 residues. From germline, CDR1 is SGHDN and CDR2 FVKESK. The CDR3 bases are TGTGCCAGCAGCCTTAAGCAGGGTTTGGGTGAAAAACTGTTTTTT. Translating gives CASSLKQGLGEKLFF.

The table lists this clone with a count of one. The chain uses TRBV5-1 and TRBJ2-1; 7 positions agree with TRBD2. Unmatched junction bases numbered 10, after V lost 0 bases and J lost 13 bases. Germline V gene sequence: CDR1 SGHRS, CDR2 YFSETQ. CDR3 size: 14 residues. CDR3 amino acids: CASSLVPALAEQFF. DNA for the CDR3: TGCGCCAGCAGCTTGGTTCCCGCTCTAGCGGAACAGTTCTTC. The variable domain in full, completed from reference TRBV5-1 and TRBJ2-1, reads KAGVTQTPRYLIKTRGQQVTLSCSPISGHRSVSWYQQTPGQGLQFLFEYFSETQRNKGNFPGRFSGRQFSNSRSEMNVSTLELGDSALYLCASSLVPALAEQFFGPGTRLTVL.

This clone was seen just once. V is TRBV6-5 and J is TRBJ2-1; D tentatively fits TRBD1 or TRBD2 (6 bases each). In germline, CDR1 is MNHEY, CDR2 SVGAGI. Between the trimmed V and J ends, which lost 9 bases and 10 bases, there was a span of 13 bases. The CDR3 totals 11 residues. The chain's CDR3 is CASRGGSEQFF. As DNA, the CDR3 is TGTGCCAGTCGAGGGGGGAGCGAGCAGTTCTTC.

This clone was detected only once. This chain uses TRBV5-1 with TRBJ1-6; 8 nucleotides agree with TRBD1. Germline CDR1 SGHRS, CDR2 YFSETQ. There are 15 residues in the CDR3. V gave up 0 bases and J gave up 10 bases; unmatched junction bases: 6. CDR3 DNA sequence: TGCGCCAGCAGCTTGGAGGCAGGGGGCGGCTCACCCCTCCACTTT. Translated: CASSLEAGGGSPLHF.

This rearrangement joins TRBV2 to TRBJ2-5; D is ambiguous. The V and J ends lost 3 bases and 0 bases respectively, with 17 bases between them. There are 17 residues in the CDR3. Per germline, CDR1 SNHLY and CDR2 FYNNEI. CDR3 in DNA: TGTGCCAGCAGTGACCTAGTTCAAATGGGGTACCAAGAGACCCAGTACTTC. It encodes CASSDLVQMGYQETQYF.

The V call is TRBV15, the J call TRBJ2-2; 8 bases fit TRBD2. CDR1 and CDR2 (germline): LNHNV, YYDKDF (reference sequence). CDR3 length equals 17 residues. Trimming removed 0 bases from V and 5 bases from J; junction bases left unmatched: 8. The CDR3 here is CATSREYPAGGTGELFF. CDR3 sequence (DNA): TGTGCCACCAGCAGAGAGTACCCGGCGGGAGGAACCGGGGAGCTGTTTTTT.

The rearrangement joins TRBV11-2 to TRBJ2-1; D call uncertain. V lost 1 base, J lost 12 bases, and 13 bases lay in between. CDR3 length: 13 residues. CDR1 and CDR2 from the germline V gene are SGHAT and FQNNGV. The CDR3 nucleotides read TGTGCCAGCAGCTTAGGCGAGGCTGGGCGGCAGTTCTTC. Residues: CASSLGEAGRQFF.

The CDR3 DNA sequence: TGTGCCAGCAGCTTATCAGCCTCTGGAAACACCATATATTTT. Translation gives CASSLSASGNTIYF. The chain recombines TRBV7-9 with TRBJ1-3; D gene ambiguous. Germline lookup yields CDR1 SEHNR and CDR2 FQNEAQ (reference sequence). Deletions cut 2 bases from V and 0 bases from J, with 5 bases between. CDR3 size: 14 residues.

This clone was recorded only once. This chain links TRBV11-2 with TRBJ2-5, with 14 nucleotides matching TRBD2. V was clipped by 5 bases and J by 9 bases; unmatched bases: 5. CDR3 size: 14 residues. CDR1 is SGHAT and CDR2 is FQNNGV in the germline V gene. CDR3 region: CASSPGLAGDPQYF. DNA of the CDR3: TGTGCCAGCAGCCCGGGACTAGCGGGAGACCCCCAGTACTTC.

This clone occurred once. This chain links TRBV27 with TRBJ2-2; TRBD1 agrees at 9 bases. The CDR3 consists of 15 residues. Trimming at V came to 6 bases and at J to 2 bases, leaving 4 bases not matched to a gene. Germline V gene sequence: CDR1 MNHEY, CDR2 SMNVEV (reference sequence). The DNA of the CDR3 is TGTGCCAGCAGGTTTACAGGGGGCAACACCGGGGAGCTGTTTTTT. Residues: CASRFTGGNTGELFF.